The 16 T cell receptor beta chains presented below share a single source sample, sequenced in a study of shared clonotypes between healthy human individuals. Sequencing used immunoSEQ multiplex PCR; TCRdb keeps in-frame clones, though not all of them. The repertoire holds some 2.1 million clones, with just under 95% as singletons. The naive CD8 subset, CD45RO-negative cells positively selected for CCR7, excluded terminally differentiated effector memory CD45RA+ cells. The sequencing sample was made of naive CD8+ T cells from PBMCs. The receptors were sampled from a man aged 18 to 30 in good health. Some clones in this sample may be carry-over from other donors' samples.

This sequence joins TRBV9 and TRBJ1-5; D unclear. CDR3 size: 17 residues. Trimming shortened V by 3 bases and J by 0 bases, and 16 bases separated the two germline ends. CDR1 is SGDLS and CDR2 is YYNGEE in the germline V gene. The CDR3 region has the DNA TGTGCCAGCAGCGATGATCCGGCGGTCGATAGCAATCAGCCCCAGCATTTT. It encodes CASSDDPAVDSNQPQHF.

Points on this clone: Different DNA sequences within this sample yield the same CDR3. The chain uses TRBV28 and TRBJ2-1; D remains unclear. The CDR3 has 14 amino acids. With 3 bases removed from V and 3 bases from J, the gap between germline ends came to 9 bases. Germline V gene sequence: CDR1 MDHEN, CDR2 SYDVKM. The CDR3 here is CASSLRSYYNEQFF. CDR3 sequence (DNA): TGTGCCAGCAGTTTGCGGTCCTACTACAATGAGCAGTTCTTC.

The chain is built from TRBV4-3 and TRBJ2-2, with D possibly being TRBD2 (5 bases). V lost 0 bases, J lost 1 base, and 15 bases lay in between. This CDR3 is 18 amino acids long. Germline V gives CDR1 LGHNA, CDR2 YSLEER. In DNA, the CDR3 is TGCGCCAGCAGCCAAGATAGGTTGAGAGGGTGGAACACCGGGGAGCTGTTTTTT. Amino acid sequence: CASSQDRLRGWNTGELFF.

The J gene is TRBJ2-3, the V gene TRBV6-1; 8 bases fit TRBD1. This CDR3 region has 15 residues. Unmatched junction bases numbered 9, after V lost 6 bases and J lost 4 bases. Germline-derived CDR1 and CDR2 are MNHNS and SASEGT. CDR3 in amino acids: CASSVAGGLADTQYF. The DNA of the CDR3 is TGTGCCAGCAGCGTGGCAGGGGGCCTCGCAGATACGCAGTATTTT.

The chain uses TRBV7-6 and TRBJ2-3; 8 bases are a match to TRBD1. CDR1 is SGHVS and CDR2 is FNYEAQ in the germline V gene. The CDR3 loop spans 15 amino acids. Trimming at V came to 4 bases and at J to 3 bases, leaving 6 bases not matched to a gene. DNA for the CDR3: TGTGCCAGCAGCTCCAGACAGGGGACAACAGATACGCAGTATTTT. This encodes CASSSRQGTTDTQYF.

The CDR3 DNA is TGTGCCAGCAGTTCCCCTTTTGGGGGGAACACTGAAGCTTTCTTT. Translation: CASSSPFGGNTEAFF. The J gene is TRBJ1-1, the V gene TRBV27; perhaps TRBD1 as D (5 bases). Trimming removed 4 bases from V and 1 base from J, with 13 bases in between. CDR3 size: 15 residues. Germline V lookup: CDR1 MNHEY, CDR2 SMNVEV (reference sequence).

The V and J genes are TRBV28 and TRBJ2-3; TRBD2 agrees at 8 bases. The CDR3 spans 16 residues. From germline, CDR1 is MDHEN and CDR2 SYDVKM. Trimming cost V 6 bases and J 1 base; bases outside gene matches: 9. The CDR3 loop is CASSRWREVRTDTQYF. CDR3 nucleotide sequence: TGTGCCAGCAGCCGGTGGCGGGAGGTACGCACAGATACGCAGTATTTT.

CDR3: CASSFYYTGHYGYTF. In DNA form, the CDR3 reads TGTGCCAGCAGTTTCTACTACACAGGGCACTATGGCTACACCTTC. V usage is TRBV28 and J usage is TRBJ1-2, with D possibly being TRBD1 (6 bases). The V gene's germline CDR1 is MDHEN and CDR2 SYDVKM. This CDR3 is 15 amino acids long. The V end was cut by 3 bases, the J end by 3 bases, with 14 bases between.

The rearrangement joins TRBV4-3 to TRBJ2-5; TRBD1 is a possible D gene (6 bases). V was pared by 1 base and J by 7 bases, with 13 bases between. The germline CDR1 and CDR2 sequences are LGHNA and YSLEER. This CDR3 spans 14 amino acids. The CDR3 loop is CASSQGQGMGTQYF. The CDR3 region has the DNA TGCGCCAGCAGCCAAGGGCAGGGGATGGGGACCCAGTACTTC.

The chain uses TRBV7-6 and TRBJ2-7; tentatively, D is TRBD2 (5 bases). Looked up from germline, CDR1 is SGHVS and CDR2 is FNYEAQ. The CDR3 has 14 residues. Trimming cost V 0 bases and J 7 bases, with 13 bases left between them. CDR3 nucleotide sequence: TGTGCCAGCAGCTTAGCGGGAGACGGTATGGAGCAGTACTTC. Its protein is CASSLAGDGMEQYF.

The chain recombines TRBV4-1 with TRBJ2-3; tentatively, D is TRBD2 (6 bases). Germline V gene data show CDR1 as MGHRA and CDR2 as YSYEKL. V was clipped by 1 base and J by 6 bases, with 17 bases between them. The CDR3 length is 16 residues. This CDR3 is CASSQGLSSGGDTQYF. The CDR3 DNA sequence: TGCGCCAGCAGCCAAGGACTCTCCTCCGGAGGGGATACGCAGTATTTT.

The V call is TRBV4-1, the J call TRBJ1-5, with D unclear. Trimming took 2 bases from V and 1 from J, leaving 15 bases between them. From germline, CDR1 is MGHRA and CDR2 YSYEKL. The CDR3 has 17 residues. CDR3 DNA sequence: TGCGCCAGCAGCCAATTCAGTAAGGACTTCAGCAATCAGCCCCAGCATTTT. The encoded protein is CASSQFSKDFSNQPQHF.

J is TRBJ2-6 and V is TRBV9, with 7 nucleotides matching TRBD1. Per the germline V gene, CDR1 is SGDLS and CDR2 is YYNGEE. V shed 2 bases, J shed 0 bases, and the junction held 11 bases outside the gene matches. This CDR3 has 19 residues. The CDR3 DNA reads TGTGCCAGCAGCGTCTCCACAGGGGCCACCCCCTCTGGGGCCAACGTCCTGACTTTC. Translated: CASSVSTGATPSGANVLTF.

The V call is TRBV5-4, the J call TRBJ2-7; D is unresolved. The CDR3 is 13 residues long. V was cut by 4 bases and J by 3 bases, with 11 bases left in between. Germline CDR1 reads SGHNT; CDR2 reads YYREEE (reference sequence). The CDR3 sequence: CASSPGVNYEQYF. As DNA, the CDR3 is TGTGCCAGCAGCCCCGGAGTAAACTACGAGCAGTACTTC.

V usage is TRBV27 and J usage is TRBJ2-5, with no clear D. The V end lost 3 bases, the J end lost 4 bases, and 9 bases lay between the germline ends. CDR1 MNHEY and CDR2 SMNVEV come from the germline V gene (reference sequence). This CDR3 spans 13 amino acids. The CDR3 region has the DNA TGTGCCAGCAGTTTTTCTAGATTAGAGACCCAGTACTTC. It codes for CASSFSRLETQYF.

The J gene is TRBJ1-2, the V gene TRBV6-6; D gene unclear. The CDR3 totals 12 residues. Germline V lookup: CDR1 MNHNY, CDR2 SVGAGI (reference sequence). The V end was cut by 2 bases, the J end by 4 bases, with 5 bases between. DNA of the CDR3: TGTGCCAGCAGTTACACACCCTATGGCTACACCTTC. It codes for CASSYTPYGYTF.